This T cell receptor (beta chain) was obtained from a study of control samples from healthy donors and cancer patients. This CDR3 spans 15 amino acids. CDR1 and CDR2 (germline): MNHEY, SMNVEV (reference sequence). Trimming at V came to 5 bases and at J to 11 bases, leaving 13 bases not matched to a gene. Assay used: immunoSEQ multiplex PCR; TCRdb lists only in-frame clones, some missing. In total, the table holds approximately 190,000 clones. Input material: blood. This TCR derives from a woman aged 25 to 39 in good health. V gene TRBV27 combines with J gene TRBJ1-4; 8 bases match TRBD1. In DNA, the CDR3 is TGTGCCAGCAGTCCCCTCCACAGGGGGGGATGGAAACTGTTTTTT. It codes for CASSPLHRGGWKLFF.